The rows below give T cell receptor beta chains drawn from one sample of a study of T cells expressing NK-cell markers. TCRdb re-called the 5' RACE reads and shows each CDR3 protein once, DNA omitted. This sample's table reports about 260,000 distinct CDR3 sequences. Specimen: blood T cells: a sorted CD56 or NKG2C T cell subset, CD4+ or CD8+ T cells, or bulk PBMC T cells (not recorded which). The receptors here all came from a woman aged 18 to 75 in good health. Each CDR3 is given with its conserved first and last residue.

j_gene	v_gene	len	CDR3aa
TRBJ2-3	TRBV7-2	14	CASSRRDLQSTQYF
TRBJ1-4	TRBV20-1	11	CSAPTNEKLFF
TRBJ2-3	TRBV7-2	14	CASSGGRDTDTQYF
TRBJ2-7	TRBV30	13	CAWSRRGYYEQYF
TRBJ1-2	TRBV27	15	CASSASTGRLYGYTF
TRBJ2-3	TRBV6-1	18	CASSSQIQGTTSTDTQYF
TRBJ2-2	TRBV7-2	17	CASSELPHPGVRRELFF
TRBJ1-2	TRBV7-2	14	CASSFNPGTVSYTF
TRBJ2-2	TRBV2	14	CASRGPPNTGELFF
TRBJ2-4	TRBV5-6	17	CASSLGSTGLTKNIQYF
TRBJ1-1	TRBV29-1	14	CSVGPLRVTTEAFF
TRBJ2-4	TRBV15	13	CATRNRDRDIQYF
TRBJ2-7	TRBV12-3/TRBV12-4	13	CASRPHSGDEQYF
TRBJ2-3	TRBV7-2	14	CASSGRARTDTQYF
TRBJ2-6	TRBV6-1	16	CASRRGGTSGANVLTF
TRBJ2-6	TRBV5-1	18	CASSSLGTPASGANVLTF
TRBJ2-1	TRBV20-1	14	CSAPMTSGANEQFF
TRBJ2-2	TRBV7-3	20	CASSRLPYLSGRFGTGELFF